This TCR beta chain was sequenced during a study of blood T cells in healthy people across ages. Alongside a J-beta primer mix, a sample-barcoded 5' primer served in a second PCR lasting about 7 to 12 cycles. TCRdb recomputed calls from the 5' RACE reads with MiXCR, one row per CDR3 protein. Of 750,000 to 1,000,000 distinct CDR3 sequences in the sample, 25% to 30% are singletons; the top ten hold more than 8.5%. Isolation per sample recovered at least 7 million PBMCs. Study findings and constraints: It was the long-lived donors that had more naive CD4+ cells and higher diversity than aged donors.

V was trimmed by 0 bases and J by 1 base, leaving 15 bases between them. The CDR3 extends over 17 amino acids. CDR1 is MGHRA, CDR2 YSYEKL, per germline. This clonotype showed up many times. Its antigen is still unknown. Another study also made use of these data, one on T cells of mothers and their children. As reported in that work: With unrelated pairs as the comparison, related mother-child pairs had a slightly higher overlap that was not significant.

Sequences were obtained from blood. The chain is built from TRBV4-1 and TRBJ2-5, with D possibly matching TRBD2 (7 bases). The receptor was derived from a woman in her forties in good health. The DNA of the CDR3 is TGCGCCAGCAGCCAAGAATGGTTCGGGGGGCCCCAAGAGACCCAGTACTTC. It is translated as CASSQEWFGGPQETQYF.